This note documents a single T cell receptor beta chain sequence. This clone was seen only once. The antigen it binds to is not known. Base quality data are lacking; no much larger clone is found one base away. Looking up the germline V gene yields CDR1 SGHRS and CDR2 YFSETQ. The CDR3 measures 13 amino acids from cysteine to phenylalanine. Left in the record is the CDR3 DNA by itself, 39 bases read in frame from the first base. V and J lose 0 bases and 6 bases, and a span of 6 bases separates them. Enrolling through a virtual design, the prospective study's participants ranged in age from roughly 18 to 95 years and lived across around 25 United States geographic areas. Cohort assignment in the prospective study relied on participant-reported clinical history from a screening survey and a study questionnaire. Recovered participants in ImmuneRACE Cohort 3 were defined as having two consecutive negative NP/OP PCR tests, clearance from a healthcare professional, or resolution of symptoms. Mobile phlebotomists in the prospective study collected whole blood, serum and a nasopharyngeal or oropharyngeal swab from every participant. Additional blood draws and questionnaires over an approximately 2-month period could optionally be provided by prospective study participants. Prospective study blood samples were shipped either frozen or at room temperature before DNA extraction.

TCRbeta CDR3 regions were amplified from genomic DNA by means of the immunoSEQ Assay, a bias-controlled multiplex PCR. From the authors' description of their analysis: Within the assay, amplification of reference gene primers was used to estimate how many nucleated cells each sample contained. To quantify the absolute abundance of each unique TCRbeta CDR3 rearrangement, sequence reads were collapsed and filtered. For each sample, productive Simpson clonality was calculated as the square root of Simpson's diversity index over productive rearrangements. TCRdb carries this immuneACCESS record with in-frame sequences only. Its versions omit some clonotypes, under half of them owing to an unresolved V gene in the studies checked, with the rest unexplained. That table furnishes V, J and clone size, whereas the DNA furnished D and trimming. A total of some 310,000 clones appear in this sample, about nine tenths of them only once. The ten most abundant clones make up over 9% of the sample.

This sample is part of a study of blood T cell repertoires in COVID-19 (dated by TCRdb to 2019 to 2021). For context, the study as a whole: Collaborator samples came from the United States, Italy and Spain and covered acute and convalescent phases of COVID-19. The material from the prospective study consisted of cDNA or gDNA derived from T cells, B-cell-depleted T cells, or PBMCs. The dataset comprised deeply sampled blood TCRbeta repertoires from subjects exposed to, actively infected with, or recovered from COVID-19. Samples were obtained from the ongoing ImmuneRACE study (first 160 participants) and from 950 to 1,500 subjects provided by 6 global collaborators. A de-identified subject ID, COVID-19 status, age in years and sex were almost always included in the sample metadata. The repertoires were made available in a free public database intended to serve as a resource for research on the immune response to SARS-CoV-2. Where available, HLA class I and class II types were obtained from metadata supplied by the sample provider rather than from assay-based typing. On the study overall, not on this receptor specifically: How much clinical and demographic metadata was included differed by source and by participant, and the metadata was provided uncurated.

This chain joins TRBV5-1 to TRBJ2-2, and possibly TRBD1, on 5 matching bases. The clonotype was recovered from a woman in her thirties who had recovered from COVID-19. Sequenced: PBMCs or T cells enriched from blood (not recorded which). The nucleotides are TGCGCCAGCAGCTTGGAGGGGTCCGGGGAGCTGTTTTTT. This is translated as CASSLEGSGELFF.